A selection of T cell receptor beta chains follows, all from one sample in a study of cytomegalovirus exposure and HLA in healthy donors. Clones were sequenced by immunoSEQ multiplex PCR, and TCRdb holds only the in-frame ones, with some missing. The sample holds fewer than 250,000 clones, roughly 81% seen once. Sequenced: PBMCs. All receptors come from a woman aged 30 to 39 in good health and CMV-seropositive. Both conserved end residues are part of each CDR3. D genes are given only for firm matches. The size entry is marked missing in some rows and otherwise reads once, few, many or a size class.

once	13	TRBV29-1	TRBJ2-5	TRBD2	TGCAGCGTTTCCCACCGGGGAGGGGAGACCCAGTACTTC	CSVSHRGGETQYF
NA	13	TRBV5-5	TRBJ1-1	NA	TGTGCCAGCAGCTTGGTTCCGGGTCTTGAAGCTTTCTTT	CASSLVPGLEAFF
NA	15	TRBV2	TRBJ1-2	TRBD1	TGTGCCAGCAGTGAACCAGGGGGCAGTTACTATGGCTACACCTTC	CASSEPGGSYYGYTF
once	15	TRBV6-5	TRBJ2-1	NA	TGTGCCAGCAGTCCTATGCGGGGCTCCTACAATGAGCAGTTCTTC	CASSPMRGSYNEQFF
NA	19	TRBV11-2	TRBJ2-5	TRBD2	TGTGCCAGCAGCTTAGGTCTTAGCGGGGGGGCCGACGAGTGGGAGACCCAGTACTTC	CASSLGLSGGADEWETQYF
NA	13	TRBV5-1	TRBJ2-5	NA	TGCGCCAGCAGCTTACAGGGCCAAGAGACCCAGTACTTC	CASSLQGQETQYF
NA	14	TRBV7-2	TRBJ1-2	NA	TGTGCCAGCAGCCGCAGCACGAGGGTCTATGGCTACACCTTC	CASSRSTRVYGYTF
NA	15	TRBV4-2	TRBJ2-3	NA	TGTGCCAGCAGACCCAGCGGAGCTAGCACAGATACGCAGTATTTT	CASRPSGASTDTQYF
NA	15	TRBV2	TRBJ2-2	NA	TGTGCCAGCAGGGTAGGGACACTAAACACCGGGGAGCTGTTTTTT	CASRVGTLNTGELFF
NA	16	TRBV28	TRBJ2-5	TRBD2	TGTGCCAGCAGTTCCGAGACTAGCGGGCGCCAAGAGACCCAGTACTTC	CASSSETSGRQETQYF
NA	13	TRBV4-3	TRBJ2-5	NA	TGCGCCAGCAGCCAAGCTTCTACAGAGACCCAGTACTTC	CASSQASTETQYF
NA	15	TRBV4-2	TRBJ1-1	TRBD1	TGTGCCAGCAGCCAAGGAGACAGGGAAGACACTGAAGCTTTCTTT	CASSQGDREDTEAFF
NA	14	TRBV28	TRBJ2-1	NA	TGTGCCAGCATCACTCCTGGACCAGGACATAGGCAGTTCTTC	CASITPGPGHRQFF
once	17	TRBV5-1	TRBJ2-1	NA	TGCGCCAGCAGCCGCGGATCAATAGCGGCCTCCTACAATGAGCAGTTCTTC	CASSRGSIAASYNEQFF
few	16	TRBV5-1	TRBJ1-5	TRBD1	TGCGCCAGCAGCCCGGACGGGACAGGCTACAATCAGCCCCAGCATTTT	CASSPDGTGYNQPQHF
NA	13	TRBV19	TRBJ2-7	TRBD2	TGTGCCAGTAGTCCGCGGACTAGGGACGAGCAGTACTTC	CASSPRTRDEQYF
NA	14	TRBV5-1	TRBJ2-5	TRBD1	TGCGCCAGCAGCCTGGGGGACAGGGGAGAGACCCAGTACTTC	CASSLGDRGETQYF
once	13	TRBV5-1	TRBJ1-1	NA	TGCGCCAGCAGCTTGTATCAGGACACTGAAGCTTTCTTT	CASSLYQDTEAFF
NA	13	TRBV6-5	TRBJ2-7	NA	TGTGCCAGCAGTTCTCAACCACGGGGATCGCAGTACTTC	CASSSQPRGSQYF
few	12	TRBV28	TRBJ1-2	TRBD1	TGTGCCAGCAGAACAGGGGTCCCTGGCTACACCTTC	CASRTGVPGYTF
NA	13	TRBV5-1	TRBJ2-1	TRBD2	TGCGCCAGCAGCTGGACTAGCCGGAATGAGCAGTTCTTC	CASSWTSRNEQFF
NA	16	TRBV27	TRBJ2-4	TRBD2	TGTGCCAGCAGTCTAGCTAGCGGAGGGGCCAAAAACATTCAGTACTTC	CASSLASGGAKNIQYF
NA	16	TRBV13	TRBJ2-7	TRBD2	TGTGCCAGCAGCGCCTCGGAAGCGGGGGGGCTCGACGAGCAGTACTTC	CASSASEAGGLDEQYF
NA	14	TRBV18	TRBJ2-1	TRBD2	TGTGCCAGCTCCACTAGCGGGATGTACAATGAGCAGTTCTTC	CASSTSGMYNEQFF
NA	16	TRBV5-4	TRBJ2-3	NA	TGTGCCAGCAGCCCACGAGGGGCGGGGCGCACAGATACGCAGTATTTT	CASSPRGAGRTDTQYF
NA	15	TRBV28	TRBJ2-5	TRBD2	TGTGCCAGCAGTCTTCTAGCGGGAGGGAAAGAGACCCAGTACTTC	CASSLLAGGKETQYF
NA	14	TRBV14	TRBJ2-7	NA	TGTGCCAGCAGCCAGGGGGGTCGAAACCACGAGCAGTACTTC	CASSQGGRNHEQYF
few	15	TRBV5-4	TRBJ1-2	TRBD1	TGTGCCAGCAGCCACGGGACAGGGGGAACCATTGGCTACACCTTC	CASSHGTGGTIGYTF
NA	14	TRBV25-1	TRBJ2-5	NA	TGTGCCAGCTCACCTACCACCAGGCAAGAGACCCAGTACTTC	CASSPTTRQETQYF
few	16	TRBV7-2	TRBJ1-6	NA	TGTGCCAGCAGCTCCTTTAGTCGGGGAAATAATTCACCCCTCCACTTT	CASSSFSRGNNSPLHF
once	16	TRBV7-8	TRBJ2-1	TRBD2	TGTGCCAGCAGCTCACAACTAGCGGCGGTGTACAATGAGCAGTTCTTC	CASSSQLAAVYNEQFF
NA	15	TRBV5-8	TRBJ1-5	NA	TGTGCCAGCAGCGAAGGGGTTAATCGCAATCAGCCCCAGCATTTT	CASSEGVNRNQPQHF
NA	13	TRBV5-1	TRBJ2-1	NA	TGCGCCAGCAGCTTGGGCCCCGGGAATGAGCAGTTCTTC	CASSLGPGNEQFF
NA	15	TRBV7-9	TRBJ1-6	TRBD1	TGTGCCAGCACTCGTACCGGGGACAGTTATTCACCCCTCCACTTT	CASTRTGDSYSPLHF
NA	14	TRBV4-2	TRBJ1-2	TRBD1	TGTGCCAGCAGCCCGCAGGGGGAGAACTATGGCTACACCTTC	CASSPQGENYGYTF